This T cell receptor beta chain stems from a study of CD8+ T cells in alopecia areata (dated by TCRdb to 2016 to 2019). For context, the study as a whole: Treated patients were enrolled in an open-label pilot trial of oral tofacitinib, 5 to 10 mg twice daily, for moderate-to-severe alopecia areata. The RNA source kit depended on sample type: the PAXgene miRNA kit for fixed scalp, the miRNeasy kit for PBMCs, and the RNeasy kit for mouse skin. Scalp tissue and sorted CD4+ and CD8+ peripheral blood T cells from patchy and totalis/universalis alopecia areata patients and from healthy controls were covered by human TCRbeta sequencing. The SALT score, which quantifies the percentage of affected scalp surface area, was used to measure disease severity in treated patients. Biopsies were taken from tofacitinib-treated patients at baseline and again at 4 and 24 weeks into treatment, and several of those patients also had a later scalp biopsy. Tofacitinib was given for 6 to 18 months, followed by 6 months of follow-up off drug to assess delayed response and recurrence. TCRbeta CDR3 regions were amplified by immunoSEQ multiplex PCR with 35 Vbeta forward and 13 Jbeta reverse primers. The study used high-throughput TCRbeta sequencing to examine T cell clonal expansion in alopecia areata, in both the C3H/HeJ mouse model and human patients. Clonality in the scalp was compared among normal scalp (n=4), patchy alopecia areata scalp (n=8), and alopecia totalis/universalis scalp (n=8). Overall study outcomes, separate from this receptor: Shared TCR sequences between patients were less evident than in mice, which may be partly attributable to HLA diversity in the patient population. Resident alphabeta T cells in normal human skin are also sequenced, complicating scalp TCR repertoire analysis, unlike mouse skin dominated by gammadelta T cells. Many expanded lesional clones were found to persist in scalp and blood during tofacitinib treatment, and relapse after treatment cessation may be partly explained by this persistence. The treated cohort was small, with a single nonresponder, so links between baseline CD8+ expansion and response need larger studies. Scalp clonality and the number of expanded CD8+ clones among the top 100 scalp clones were significantly decreased by tofacitinib. Compared with normal scalp, lesional scalp, particularly in alopecia totalis/universalis, had higher clonality and more expanded CD8+ clones, which suggests antigenic drive.

The library was produced with the immunoSEQ multiplex PCR assay. RNA was extracted from all samples and reverse transcribed into cDNA, which served as template for TCR sequencing. First-strand cDNA was synthesized with SuperScript III using a 2:1 mix of oligo-dT and random hexamers. Amplification bias was assessed with a synthetic immune receptor repertoire, and residual bias was removed computationally. The study's processing was this. After raw reads were preprocessed to remove errors, the CDR3 was defined following IMGT conventions as running from the conserved cysteine to phenylalanine. To get clonality, Shannon entropy was normalized by log2 of the number of productive unique TCRs and the result was subtracted from 1. Whether scalp clones were CD4 or CD8 was inferred by matching scalp TCRbeta sequences against CD4 and CD8 repertoires sorted from blood. The immuneACCESS repertoire file appears here via TCRdb, limited to in-frame rearrangements. These files lack a portion of the clones; in checked studies, under half of the deficit traces to unresolved V genes, and the cause of the others is not known. That table supplies the V and J calls and clone size; D and trimming were determined from the DNA. This sample has over 150,000 clones in its table, and around 59% of those were observed once. The top ten clones comprise approximately 14% of the sample.

Read against the paper, the sample's time point label means: about 25 weeks on oral tofacitinib. This specimen's treatment or condition label, per the study, means: oral pan-JAK inhibitor, 5-10 mg twice daily. Lesional scalp punch biopsies and peripheral blood were obtained from alopecia areata patients. After PBMCs were isolated by density centrifugation and stained for CD3, CD4 and CD8, a FACSAria was used to sort CD4+ and CD8+ T cells. In this sample, this clone turned up a few times. Its binding antigen is unknown. Base qualities are not provided; no much larger clone lies one nucleotide away. The germline V gene (reference sequence) yields SEHNR for CDR1 and FQNEAQ for CDR2. The CDR3 covers 16 residues, taking in both the cysteine and the phenylalanine. The entry retains the CDR3 DNA only, 48 bases that are in frame from base 1. At the junction V is shortened by 5 bases and J by 4 bases; bases outside the gene matches: 9.

The sequence links TRBV7-9 to TRBJ1-5, and 9 junctional nucleotides match TRBD1. This sample comprised CD4+ T cells sorted from blood, obtained at week 24, from a patient treated with tofacitinib. This clonotype was sampled from a human donor with alopecia areata. CDR3 sequence: CASSHWTGDPNQPQHF. The sequenced DNA is TGTGCCAGCAGCCATTGGACAGGGGACCCTAATCAGCCCCAGCATTTT.